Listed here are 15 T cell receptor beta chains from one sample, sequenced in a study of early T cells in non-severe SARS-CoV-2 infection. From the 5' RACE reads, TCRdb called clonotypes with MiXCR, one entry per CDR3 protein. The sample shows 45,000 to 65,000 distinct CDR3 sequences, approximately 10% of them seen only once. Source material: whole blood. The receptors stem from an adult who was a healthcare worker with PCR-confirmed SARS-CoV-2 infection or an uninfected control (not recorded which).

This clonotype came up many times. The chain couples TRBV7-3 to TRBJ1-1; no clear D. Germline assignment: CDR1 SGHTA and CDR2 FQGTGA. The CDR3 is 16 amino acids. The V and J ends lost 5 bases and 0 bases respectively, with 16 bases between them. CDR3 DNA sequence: TGTGCCAGCAGCCCGTCGACGGTTACAATGAACACTGAAGCTTTCTTT. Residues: CASSPSTVTMNTEAFF.

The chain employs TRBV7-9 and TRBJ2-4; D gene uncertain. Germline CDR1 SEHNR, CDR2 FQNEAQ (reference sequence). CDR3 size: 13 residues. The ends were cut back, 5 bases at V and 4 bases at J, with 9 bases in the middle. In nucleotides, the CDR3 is TGTGCCAGCAGCCCGCTGGAGAAAAACATTCAGTACTTC. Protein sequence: CASSPLEKNIQYF.

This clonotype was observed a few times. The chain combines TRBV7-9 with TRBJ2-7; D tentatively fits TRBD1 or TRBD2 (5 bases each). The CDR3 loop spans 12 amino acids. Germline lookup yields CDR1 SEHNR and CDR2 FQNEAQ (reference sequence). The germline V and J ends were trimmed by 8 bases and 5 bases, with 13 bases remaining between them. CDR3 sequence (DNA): TGTGCCAGCTCTAGTATGGGGGACGAGCAGTACTTC. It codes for CASSSMGDEQYF.

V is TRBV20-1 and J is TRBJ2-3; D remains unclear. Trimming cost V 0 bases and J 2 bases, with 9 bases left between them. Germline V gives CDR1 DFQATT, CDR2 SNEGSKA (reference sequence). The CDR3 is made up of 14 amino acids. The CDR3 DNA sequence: TGCAGTGCTAGAGAAGGGCGTGACACAGATACGCAGTATTTT. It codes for CSAREGRDTDTQYF.

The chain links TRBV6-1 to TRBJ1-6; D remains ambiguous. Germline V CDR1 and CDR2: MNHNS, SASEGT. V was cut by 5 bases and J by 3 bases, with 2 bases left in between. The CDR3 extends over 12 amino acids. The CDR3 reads CASSHYNSPLHF. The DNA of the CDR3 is TGTGCCAGCAGTCACTATAATTCACCCCTCCACTTT.

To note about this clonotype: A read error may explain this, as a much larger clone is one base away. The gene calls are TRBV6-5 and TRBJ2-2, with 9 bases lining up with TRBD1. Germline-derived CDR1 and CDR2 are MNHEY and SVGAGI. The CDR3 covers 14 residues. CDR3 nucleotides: TGTACCAGCAGGCATGACAGGGGGGCCGGGGAGCTGTTTTTT. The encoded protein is CTSRHDRGAGELFF.

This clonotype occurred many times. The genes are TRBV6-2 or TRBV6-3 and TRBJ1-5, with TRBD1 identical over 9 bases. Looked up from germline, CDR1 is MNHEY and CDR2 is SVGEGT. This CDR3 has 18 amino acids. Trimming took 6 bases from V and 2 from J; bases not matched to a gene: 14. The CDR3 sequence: CASSRMNRGRLGNQPQHF. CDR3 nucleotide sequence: TGTGCCAGCAGCCGCATGAACAGGGGGCGTTTGGGCAATCAGCCCCAGCATTTT.

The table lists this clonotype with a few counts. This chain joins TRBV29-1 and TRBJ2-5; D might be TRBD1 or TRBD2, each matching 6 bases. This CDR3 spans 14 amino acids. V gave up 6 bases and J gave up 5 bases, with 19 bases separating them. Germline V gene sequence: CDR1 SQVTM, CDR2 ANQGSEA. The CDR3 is CSVPKGGVGETQYF. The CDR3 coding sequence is TGCAGCGTACCGAAGGGGGGAGTGGGGGAGACCCAGTACTTC. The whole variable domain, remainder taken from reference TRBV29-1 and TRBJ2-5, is SAVISQKPSRDICQRGTSLTIQCQVDSQVTMMFWYRQQPGQSLTLIATANQGSEATYESGFVIDKFPISRPNLTFSTLTVSNMSPEDSSIYLCSVPKGGVGETQYFGPGTRLLVL.

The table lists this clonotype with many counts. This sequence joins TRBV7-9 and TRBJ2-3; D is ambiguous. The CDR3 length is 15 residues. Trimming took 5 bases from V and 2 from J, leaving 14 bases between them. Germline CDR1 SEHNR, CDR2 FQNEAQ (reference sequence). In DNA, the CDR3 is TGTGCCAGCAGCCCCTTCACTGCCTACACAGATACGCAGTATTTT. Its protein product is CASSPFTAYTDTQYF.

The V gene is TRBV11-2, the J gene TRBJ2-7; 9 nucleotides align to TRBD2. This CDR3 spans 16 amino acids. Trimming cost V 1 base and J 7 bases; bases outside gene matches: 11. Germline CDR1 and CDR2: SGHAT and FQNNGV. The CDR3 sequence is CASSLVAGGLLGEQYF. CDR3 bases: TGTGCCAGCAGCTTAGTGGCGGGAGGGCTTCTGGGAGAGCAGTACTTC. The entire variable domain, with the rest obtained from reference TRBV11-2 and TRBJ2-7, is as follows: EAGVAQSPRYKIIEKRQSVAFWCNPISGHATLYWYQQILGQGPKLLIQFQNNGVVDDSQLPKDRFSAERLKGVDSTLKIQPAKLEDSAVYLCASSLVAGGLLGEQYFGPGTRLTVT.

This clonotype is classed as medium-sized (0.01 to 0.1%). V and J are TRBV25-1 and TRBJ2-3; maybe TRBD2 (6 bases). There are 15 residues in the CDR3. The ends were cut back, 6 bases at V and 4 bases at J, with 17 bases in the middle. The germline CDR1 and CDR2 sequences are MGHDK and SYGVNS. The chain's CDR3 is CASSPVEGSADTQYF. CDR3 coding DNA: TGTGCCAGCAGCCCCGTGGAGGGTAGCGCAGATACGCAGTATTTT.

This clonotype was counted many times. This chain's CDR3 is CASSQLGGGRTGELFF. The CDR3 nucleotides are TGTGCCAGCAGCCAACTAGGAGGCGGGCGCACCGGGGAGCTGTTTTTT. This chain links TRBV4-2 with TRBJ2-2, with D maybe TRBD2 (5 bases). CDR3 length: 16 amino acids. Deletions cut 2 bases from V and 4 bases from J, with 14 bases between. Germline V CDR1 and CDR2: LGHNA, YNFKEQ.

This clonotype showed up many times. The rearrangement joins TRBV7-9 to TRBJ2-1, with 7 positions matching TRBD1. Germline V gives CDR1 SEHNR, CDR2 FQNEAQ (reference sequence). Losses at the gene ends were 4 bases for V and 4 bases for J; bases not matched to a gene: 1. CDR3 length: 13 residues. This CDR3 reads CASSSGQYNEQFF. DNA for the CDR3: TGTGCCAGCAGCTCGGGACAGTACAATGAGCAGTTCTTC.

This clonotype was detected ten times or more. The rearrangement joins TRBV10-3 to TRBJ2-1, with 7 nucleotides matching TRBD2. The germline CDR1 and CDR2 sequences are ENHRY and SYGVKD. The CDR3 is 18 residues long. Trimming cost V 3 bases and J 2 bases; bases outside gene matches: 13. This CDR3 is CAISDPRLARFPYNEQFF. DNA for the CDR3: TGTGCCATCAGTGATCCCCGACTAGCTCGTTTCCCCTACAATGAGCAGTTCTTC.

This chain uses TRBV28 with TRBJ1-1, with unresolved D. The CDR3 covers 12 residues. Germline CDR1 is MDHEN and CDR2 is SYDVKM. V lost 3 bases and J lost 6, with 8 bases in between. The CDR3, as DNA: TGTGCCAGCAGTTTGTCGCGGGCTGAAGCTTTCTTT. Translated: CASSLSRAEAFF.